This T cell receptor (beta chain) was found in a study of T cells in Graves' hyperthyroidism and ophthalmopathy. What was amplified from RNA transcripts were TCR beta CDR3 regions. During a first-round RT-PCR of the TCR CDR3, the HTBI primer set was used. A single record per CDR3 protein comes from TCRdb applying MiXCR to the multiplex PCR reads. The data show hundreds of thousands of distinct CDR3 sequences, about 14% seen once. Lactation, pregnancy, other autoimmune disease or uncontrolled infection excluded patients. This TCR derives from a woman aged 45-65 years with Graves' ophthalmopathy. The source material was blood.

The CDR3 region has the DNA TGTGCCACCCACCAAAGCGCCTACAATGAGCAGTTCTTC. Amino acid sequence: CATHQSAYNEQFF. The chain employs TRBV6-1 and TRBJ2-1; D is undetermined. Germline loops: CDR1 MNHNS, CDR2 SASEGT. The CDR3 extends over 13 amino acids. V was clipped by 10 bases and J by 2 bases, with 12 bases between them.